The sequence of this T cell receptor (beta chain) was determined in a study of regulatory T cells in long-lasting Graves disease. Findings and limits, study-wide: Favored gene segments in persistent disease were TRBV28, TRBJ1-2 and TRBJ2-5.

This clonotype was counted a few times. The antigen is undetermined. A much more abundant neighbour one base away suggests this may be a read error. Specified time point: newly diagnosed GD, antithyroid drugs for less than 3 months. RNA from PBMCs was the source of the TCR library. With 10 bases clipped from V and 0 bases from J, the junction kept 8 bases outside the gene matches. Per germline, CDR1 WSHSY and CDR2 SAAADI. This CDR3 is 16 amino acids long. Relying on iRepertoire HTBI primers and Arm-PCR of CDR3 regions, the team built TCR beta libraries. MiXCR, applied by TCRdb to the multiplex PCR reads, yields one record per CDR3 protein. Here the sample spans 410,000 or so distinct CDR3 sequences, just under 15% being singletons. The sample was also linked to a second study, of T cells in Graves' hyperthyroidism and ophthalmopathy. That paper notes: Ophthalmopathy was identified by the model a median roughly six months ahead of onset.

The V call is TRBV10-2, the J call TRBJ2-1, with 11 bases fitting TRBD2. The specimen was peripheral blood mononuclear cells (PBMCs), collected at new diagnosis, from a patient treated with antithyroid drugs. The TCR comes from a woman under 40 with Graves disease. The CDR3 region has the DNA TGCGCCACCAAGGGACTAGCGGAACCCTCCTACAATGAGCAGTTCTTC. This sequence encodes CATKGLAEPSYNEQFF.